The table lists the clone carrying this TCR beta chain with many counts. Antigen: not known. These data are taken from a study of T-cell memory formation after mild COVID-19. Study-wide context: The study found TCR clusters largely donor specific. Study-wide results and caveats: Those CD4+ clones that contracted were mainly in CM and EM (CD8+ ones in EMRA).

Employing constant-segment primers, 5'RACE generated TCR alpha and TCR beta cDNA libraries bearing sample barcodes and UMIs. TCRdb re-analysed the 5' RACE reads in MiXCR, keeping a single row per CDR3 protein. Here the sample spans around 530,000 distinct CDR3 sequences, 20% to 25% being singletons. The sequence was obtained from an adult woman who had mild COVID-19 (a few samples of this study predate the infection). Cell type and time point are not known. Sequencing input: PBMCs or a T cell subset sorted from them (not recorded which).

CDR3 in DNA: TGTGCCAGCAGTTTCGGGGCCGCAGATACGCAGTATTTT. Translation: CASSFGAADTQYF. The V gene is TRBV12-3 or TRBV12-4, the J gene TRBJ2-3; perhaps D is TRBD1 or TRBD2 (5 bases each). V lost 3 bases and J lost 4, with 8 bases in between. CDR3 length: 13 amino acids.